This is a list of T cell receptor beta chains from one sample in a study of blood T cell repertoires in COVID-19. The repertoire was sequenced with immunoSEQ multiplex PCR; TCRdb's copy has only in-frame clones and lacks some. The sample gives about 170,000 clones, roughly 93% of which show up once; approximately 4.6% is in the top ten. The specimen was peripheral blood. These receptors were taken from a man aged 18 to 30 with COVID-19, enrolled during active disease. Both conserved end residues are part of each CDR3. For some rows the clone size is stated as once, few or many, or as a class when expanded; others skip it.

CDR3 length: 13; J gene: TRBJ2-2; clone size: .; V gene: TRBV5-6; CDR3 protein: CASRHRGAGELFF
CDR3 length: 15; J gene: TRBJ2-7; clone size: .; V gene: TRBV27; CDR3 protein: CASSFLETGAYEQYF
CDR3 length: 15; J gene: TRBJ1-1; clone size: .; V gene: TRBV6-5; CDR3 protein: CASSYGVGQNTEAFF
CDR3 length: 14; J gene: TRBJ2-2; clone size: .; V gene: TRBV5-6; CDR3 protein: CASSLAQGGGELFF
CDR3 length: 13; J gene: TRBJ2-5; clone size: .; V gene: TRBV5-4; CDR3 protein: CASKGQIQETQYF
CDR3 length: 15; J gene: TRBJ1-3; clone size: .; V gene: TRBV28; CDR3 protein: CASSLTGDSGNTIYF
CDR3 length: 15; J gene: TRBJ2-2; clone size: once; V gene: TRBV11-2; CDR3 protein: CASSAGTGASGELFF
CDR3 length: 15; J gene: TRBJ1-5; clone size: .; V gene: TRBV6-2/TRBV6-3; CDR3 protein: CASSYSNRRHQPQHF
CDR3 length: 14; J gene: TRBJ1-2; clone size: .; V gene: TRBV24-1; CDR3 protein: CATMVGQGSYGYTF
CDR3 length: 17; J gene: TRBJ2-6; clone size: .; V gene: TRBV28; CDR3 protein: CASSSPGGSSGANVLTF
CDR3 length: 14; J gene: TRBJ2-1; clone size: .; V gene: TRBV7-2; CDR3 protein: CASSLTPGYNEQFF
CDR3 length: 16; J gene: TRBJ1-6; clone size: few; V gene: TRBV6-1; CDR3 protein: CASSEWDRAYNSPLHF
CDR3 length: 16; J gene: TRBJ2-3; clone size: .; V gene: TRBV4-3; CDR3 protein: CASSQGIAGTADTQYF
CDR3 length: 13; J gene: TRBJ2-4; clone size: .; V gene: TRBV5-4; CDR3 protein: CASSYSAKNIQYF
CDR3 length: 16; J gene: TRBJ1-1; clone size: .; V gene: TRBV7-2; CDR3 protein: CASSLSLSSLNTEAFF
CDR3 length: 11; J gene: TRBJ1-2; clone size: .; V gene: TRBV3-1/TRBV3-2; CDR3 protein: CASSQVNGYTF
CDR3 length: 17; J gene: TRBJ2-7; clone size: .; V gene: TRBV18; CDR3 protein: CASSPLLGQGHYYEQYF
CDR3 length: 14; J gene: TRBJ2-5; clone size: .; V gene: TRBV15; CDR3 protein: CATSRLRERETQYF
CDR3 length: 15; J gene: TRBJ1-3; clone size: .; V gene: TRBV28; CDR3 protein: CASSQTTGSGNTIYF
CDR3 length: 15; J gene: TRBJ1-5; clone size: .; V gene: TRBV27; CDR3 protein: CASSSGGGSNQPQHF
CDR3 length: 12; J gene: TRBJ2-2; clone size: .; V gene: TRBV4-1; CDR3 protein: CASSQDYGELFF
CDR3 length: 13; J gene: TRBJ2-7; clone size: .; V gene: TRBV4-3; CDR3 protein: CASSQARLSAQYF
CDR3 length: 14; J gene: TRBJ2-3; clone size: .; V gene: TRBV27; CDR3 protein: CASSLNRGTDTQYF
CDR3 length: 13; J gene: TRBJ1-1; clone size: .; V gene: TRBV5-6; CDR3 protein: CASSLDSLGRAFF
CDR3 length: 15; J gene: TRBJ2-5; clone size: .; V gene: TRBV7-6; CDR3 protein: CASSSKRGSQETQYF
CDR3 length: 11; J gene: TRBJ2-7; clone size: .; V gene: TRBV30; CDR3 protein: CAWSGSTEQYF
CDR3 length: 18; J gene: TRBJ2-5; clone size: .; V gene: TRBV11-2; CDR3 protein: CASSLRGSLWEGAETQYF
CDR3 length: 16; J gene: TRBJ2-3; clone size: .; V gene: TRBV7-9; CDR3 protein: CASSSPTGVFTDTQYF
CDR3 length: 17; J gene: TRBJ2-3; clone size: .; V gene: TRBV9; CDR3 protein: CASSAWGDSGGTDTQYF
CDR3 length: 13; J gene: TRBJ2-3; clone size: .; V gene: TRBV30; CDR3 protein: CAWSAPNEDTQYF
CDR3 length: 18; J gene: TRBJ2-7; clone size: .; V gene: TRBV28; CDR3 protein: CASSSPRLQGISSYEQYF
CDR3 length: 13; J gene: TRBJ2-7; clone size: .; V gene: TRBV27; CDR3 protein: CASSPPPRNEQYF
CDR3 length: 17; J gene: TRBJ2-3; clone size: .; V gene: TRBV27; CDR3 protein: CASSSRVGLASTDTQYF
CDR3 length: 13; J gene: TRBJ1-6; clone size: .; V gene: TRBV5-4; CDR3 protein: CASSLAGNSPLHF
CDR3 length: 15; J gene: TRBJ2-6; clone size: .; V gene: TRBV28; CDR3 protein: CASKLIRSGANVLTF
CDR3 length: 14; J gene: TRBJ2-3; clone size: .; V gene: TRBV19; CDR3 protein: CASSLSRGTDTQYF
CDR3 length: 19; J gene: TRBJ2-3; clone size: .; V gene: TRBV12-5; CDR3 protein: CASGLAYLAGGPIRDTQYF
CDR3 length: 15; J gene: TRBJ2-1; clone size: .; V gene: TRBV6-6; CDR3 protein: CASSLTLGAGGEQFF
CDR3 length: 14; J gene: TRBJ1-2; clone size: .; V gene: TRBV7-2; CDR3 protein: CASSLAMTGAGYTF
CDR3 length: 12; J gene: TRBJ1-1; clone size: .; V gene: TRBV3-1/TRBV3-2; CDR3 protein: CASSRGGTEAFF
CDR3 length: 16; J gene: TRBJ2-7; clone size: .; V gene: TRBV4-2; CDR3 protein: CASSQDRTHRTYEQYF
CDR3 length: 14; J gene: TRBJ1-1; clone size: .; V gene: TRBV19; CDR3 protein: CASSITGTGTEAFF
CDR3 length: 18; J gene: TRBJ1-6; clone size: .; V gene: TRBV30; CDR3 protein: CAWSPSRGASAYNSPLHF
CDR3 length: 13; J gene: TRBJ2-7; clone size: .; V gene: TRBV6-2/TRBV6-3; CDR3 protein: CASSYVNYYEQYF
CDR3 length: 17; J gene: TRBJ2-7; clone size: .; V gene: TRBV5-8; CDR3 protein: CASSLGGGQGASYEQYF
CDR3 length: 15; J gene: TRBJ2-1; clone size: .; V gene: TRBV7-2; CDR3 protein: CASSLRQGLNNEQFF
CDR3 length: 11; J gene: TRBJ2-7; clone size: .; V gene: TRBV2; CDR3 protein: CASRGLSEQYF
CDR3 length: 15; J gene: TRBJ2-1; clone size: once; V gene: TRBV23-1; CDR3 protein: CASSQYQREGGEQFF
CDR3 length: 14; J gene: TRBJ2-1; clone size: .; V gene: TRBV7-8; CDR3 protein: CASTNGTGGNEQFF
CDR3 length: 16; J gene: TRBJ1-5; clone size: .; V gene: TRBV19; CDR3 protein: CASSIVWTGANQPQHF
CDR3 length: 12; J gene: TRBJ2-1; clone size: .; V gene: TRBV27; CDR3 protein: CASSPLTGEQFF
CDR3 length: 14; J gene: TRBJ2-1; clone size: .; V gene: TRBV28; CDR3 protein: CAILAGGSYNEQFF
CDR3 length: 18; J gene: TRBJ2-5; clone size: .; V gene: TRBV4-1; CDR3 protein: CASSLKGPGLAPQETQYF
CDR3 length: 14; J gene: TRBJ2-7; clone size: .; V gene: TRBV27; CDR3 protein: CASSPGGQVGEQYF
CDR3 length: 15; J gene: TRBJ1-5; clone size: .; V gene: TRBV28; CDR3 protein: CASSFEDRGNQPQHF
CDR3 length: 16; J gene: TRBJ2-2; clone size: .; V gene: TRBV29-1; CDR3 protein: CSVEVRAGGNTGELFF